Following are 31 T cell receptor beta chains from one sample sequenced in a study of blood T cells in healthy people across ages. The use of a sample-barcoded 5' primer and a J-beta primer mix characterized a second PCR of roughly 6 to 12 cycles. TCRdb redid the calling of the 5' RACE reads with MiXCR, one entry per CDR3 protein. Of 630,000 or so distinct CDR3 sequences listed, 32% were seen once; the top ten hold roughly 15%. The sample was blood. These receptors all come from a woman of 80 years or more in good health.

The table lists this clonotype with many counts. The rearrangement links TRBV7-2 to TRBJ1-5, with D perhaps TRBD1 (6 bases). Per germline, CDR1 SGHTA and CDR2 FQGNSA. The CDR3 consists of 13 residues. V lost 6 bases to trimming and J lost 9 bases, with 15 bases between them. CDR3 amino acids: CASRALQGWPQHF. In DNA form, the CDR3 reads TGTGCCAGCAGAGCTTTACAGGGCTGGCCCCAGCATTTT.

This clonotype was seen repeatedly, ten times or more. The chain uses TRBV6-5 and TRBJ2-3; maybe TRBD1 (6 bases). Germline assignment: CDR1 MNHEY and CDR2 SVGAGI. The CDR3 extends over 17 amino acids. The V end lost 4 bases, the J end lost 0 bases, and 17 bases lay between the germline ends. The CDR3 DNA is TGTGCCAGCAGTTCCAAAACGTTACAGGGTAGCACAGATACGCAGTATTTT. Amino acid sequence: CASSSKTLQGSTDTQYF.

This clonotype has a handful of counts. The chain recombines TRBV28 with TRBJ2-7, with D possibly being TRBD2 (7 bases). The end of the DNA fits TRBJ2-5 better, so the J call may be wrong. CDR1 and CDR2 (germline): MDHEN, SYDVKM. This CDR3 comprises 13 residues. This CDR3 is CASRLLRGGTQYF. CDR3 DNA sequence: TGTGCCAGCAGGCTTTTAAGGGGGGGGACCCAGTACTTC.

This clonotype was counted ten times or more. This chain joins TRBV20-1 and TRBJ1-2, with a weak D call TRBD1 (6 bases). The germline CDR1 and CDR2 sequences are DFQATT and SNEGSKA (reference sequence). The length of the CDR3 is 15 residues. V dropped 0 bases and J dropped 2 bases, with 13 bases sitting between them. Written as DNA, the CDR3 is TGCAGTGCTAGAGATGGGAGGACAGCGAACTATGGCTACACCTTC. Translated: CSARDGRTANYGYTF.

This clonotype has more than one count but fewer than ten. The chain couples TRBV4-1 to TRBJ1-1; D is perhaps TRBD1 (5 bases). V gave up 8 bases and J gave up 1 base, with 20 bases separating them. Germline V gives CDR1 MGHRA, CDR2 YSYEKL. The CDR3 is 16 residues long. DNA for the CDR3: TGCGCCAGCCAAGATGGTTCCGGGGCGCAGAACACTGAAGCTTTCTTT. Translation gives CASQDGSGAQNTEAFF.

The V and J genes are TRBV7-2 and TRBJ1-2; tentative D call: TRBD1 (5 bases). Germline V gene data show CDR1 as SGHTA and CDR2 as FQGNSA. Trimming shortened V by 5 bases and J by 8 bases, and 18 bases separated the two germline ends. The length of the CDR3 is 14 residues. In DNA, the CDR3 is TGTGCCAGCAGCCCGCGGTCTGGTTGGGGGGGCTACACCTTC. The encoded protein is CASSPRSGWGGYTF.

This CDR3 is CASSPLGPGQTLNTEAFF. CDR3 nucleotide sequence: TGTGCCAGCTCACCACTGGGGCCGGGACAGACTTTGAACACTGAAGCTTTCTTT. The chain carries TRBV18 and TRBJ1-1; 7 bases fit TRBD1. Trimming removed 1 base from V and 0 bases from J; junction bases left unmatched: 11. Germline-derived CDR1 and CDR2 are KGHSH and LQKENI. The length of the CDR3 is 18 residues. The entire variable domain, with the rest obtained from reference TRBV18 and TRBJ1-1, is as follows: NAGVMQNPRHLVRRRGQEARLRCSPMKGHSHVYWYRQLPEEGLKFMVYLQKENIIDESGMPKERFSAEFPKEGPSILRIQQVVRGDSAAYFCASSPLGPGQTLNTEAFFGQGTRLTVV.

This clonotype was counted between two and nine times. The J gene is TRBJ2-1, the V gene TRBV20-1; the match to TRBD2 covers 15 bases. From germline, CDR1 is DFQATT and CDR2 SNEGSKA (reference sequence). The CDR3 covers 19 residues. V dropped 1 base and J dropped 1; count of bases not matched to a gene: 8. For the CDR3, the DNA is TGCAGTGCTAGAGGCCTGGGACTAGCGGGAGGCCTTTCCTACAATGAGCAGTTCTTC. Translating gives CSARGLGLAGGLSYNEQFF.

In its sample, this clonotype was seen many times. This chain links TRBV5-1 with TRBJ2-1; 10 nucleotides agree with TRBD2. J was trimmed by 6 bases and V by 2 bases; bases with no gene match: 5. Germline CDR1 and CDR2: SGHRS and YFSETQ. The CDR3 extends over 15 amino acids. The CDR3 spells CASSLLAGPSNEQFF. The CDR3 coding sequence is TGCGCCAGCAGCTTACTAGCGGGGCCTTCCAATGAGCAGTTCTTC. The full variable domain, rest sourced from reference TRBV5-1 and TRBJ2-1, is KAGVTQTPRYLIKTRGQQVTLSCSPISGHRSVSWYQQTPGQGLQFLFEYFSETQRNKGNFPGRFSGRQFSNSRSEMNVSTLELGDSALYLCASSLLAGPSNEQFFGPGTRLTVL.

This clonotype appeared many times. J is TRBJ2-1 and V is TRBV7-2; TRBD1 matches at 7 bases. The V segment lost 5 bases and the J segment 9 bases; nucleotides outside the gene matches: 4. The CDR3 is 12 residues long. Germline lookup yields CDR1 SGHTA and CDR2 FQGNSA. CDR3 DNA: TGTGCCAGCAGCAGACAGGGCGGTGAGCAGTTCTTC. It codes for CASSRQGGEQFF.

This clonotype was seen repeatedly, ten times or more. DNA of the CDR3: TGCGCCAGCAGCCTGGACAGGTTCGGGGGTGAGCAGTTCTTC. Amino acids: CASSLDRFGGEQFF. This rearrangement joins TRBV5-1 to TRBJ2-1; tentative D call: TRBD1 (7 bases). V dropped 4 bases and J dropped 9 bases, with 17 bases sitting between them. Looked up from germline, CDR1 is SGHRS and CDR2 is YFSETQ. The CDR3 covers 14 residues.

This clonotype was seen at least ten times. This sequence joins TRBV11-3 and TRBJ2-3, with D hard to call. V was pared by 5 bases and J by 3 bases, with 12 bases between. This CDR3 region has 14 residues. Germline V gene data show CDR1 as SGHNT and CDR2 as YENEEA. The CDR3 coding sequence is TGTGCCAGCAGCCCCCGCTCCGGGACAGATACGCAGTATTTT. Protein: CASSPRSGTDTQYF.

Points on this clonotype: One junction end does not reproduce the germline sequence, and a read error may be involved. The CDR3 reads CASREAFNYEQFF. The CDR3 DNA follows: TGTGCCAGCAGGGAAGCATTTAACTACGAGCAGTTCTTC. The chain couples TRBV6-1 to TRBJ2-1; D unresolved. Germline V gene data show CDR1 as MNHNS and CDR2 as SASEGT. The CDR3 has 13 amino acids.

This clonotype was counted at least ten times. V usage is TRBV27 and J usage is TRBJ2-5; 9 nucleotides agree with TRBD1. Germline CDR1 is MNHEY and CDR2 is SMNVEV (reference sequence). V was pared by 2 bases and J by 4 bases, with 5 bases of the junction left unmatched. This CDR3 is built from 15 residues. CDR3 residues: CASSLDRGITETQYF. The CDR3 region has the DNA TGTGCCAGCAGTTTAGACAGGGGGATAACAGAGACCCAGTACTTC.

This clonotype appeared a few times. A read error may explain this, as a much larger clone is one base away. CDR3: CASSSRGGPDEQYF. CDR3 bases: TGTGCCAGCAGCTCCCGGGGGGGGCCTGATGAGCAGTACTTC. The J gene is TRBJ2-7, the V gene TRBV7-7; 8 bases align to TRBD2. Germline V gene lookup returns CDR1 SSHAT and CDR2 FNYEAQ (reference sequence). The junction had 9 bases not matched to a gene; V was cut back by 4 bases and J by 7 bases. The CDR3 sequence is 14 residues long.

Points on this clonotype: The conserved closing phenylalanine or tryptophan is absent in this CDR3, likely reflecting a read error. Because the CDR3's place on the DNA is in doubt, the DNA is left out and the CDR3 is given as listed by TCRdb. V is TRBV5-1 and J is TRBJ2-7; TRBD2, the table's D call, was not compared with the DNA. The CDR3 is 15 residues long, counting both termini. Germline V gene sequence: CDR1 SGHRS, CDR2 YFSETQ. CDR3: CASSLGPTSNYERYI.

This clonotype has a count of ten or more. The rearrangement uses TRBV14 and TRBJ2-7; possibly TRBD1 for D (7 bases). The CDR3 consists of 17 residues. V lost 5 bases and J 4 bases, leaving 24 bases between the germline ends. The V gene's germline CDR1 is SGHDN and CDR2 FVKESK. CDR3 in amino acids: CASSDPSGGPLGYEQYF. In DNA, the CDR3 is TGTGCCAGCAGCGATCCATCAGGGGGGCCCCTCGGGTACGAGCAGTACTTC.

With respect to this clonotype: A much larger clone lies one base from this, so it may be a read error. The rearrangement links TRBV30 to TRBJ2-7; 10 nucleotides line up with TRBD1. The CDR3 is 17 residues long. The trim removed 2 bases at V and 3 bases at J, leaving 13 bases unmatched. The V gene's germline CDR1 is GTSNPN and CDR2 SVGIG (reference sequence). The CDR3 DNA follows: TGTGCCTGGAGTATACCCCGGGACAGGGGAGTCCTCTACGAGCAGTACTTC. This encodes CAWSIPRDRGVLYEQYF. Variable domain in full (rest from reference TRBV30 and TRBJ2-7): SQTIHQWPATLVQPVGSPLSLECTVEGTSNPNLYWYRQAAGRGLQLLFYSVGIGQISSEVPQNLSASRPQDRQFILSSKKLLLSDSGFYLCAWSIPRDRGVLYEQYFGPGTRLTVT.

This clonotype was recorded a few times. A junction end diverges from the germline sequence, so it may reflect a read error. This rearrangement joins TRBV7-2 to TRBJ2-6; 9 bases match TRBD1. The CDR3 contains 17 residues. CDR1 is SGHTA and CDR2 is FQGNSA in the germline V gene. The CDR3 DNA reads as TGTGCCAGCAGGCCCACAGGGGGCGCGGCTGGGGCCAACGTCCGGACTTTC. This gives the protein CASRPTGGAAGANVRTF.

This clonotype was seen a handful of times. The V and J genes are TRBV6-1 and TRBJ2-1; a weak D match, TRBD1 (6 bases). V lost 4 bases, J lost 6 bases, and 13 bases lay in between. In germline, CDR1 is MNHNS, CDR2 SASEGT. CDR3 length: 14 residues. This CDR3 is CASSAYQGTNEQFF. The CDR3 DNA reads TGTGCCAGCAGTGCTTACCAGGGGACCAATGAGCAGTTCTTC.

At least ten counts were recorded for this clonotype. The V call is TRBV20-1, the J call TRBJ2-7; TRBD1 matches at 7 bases. The CDR3 loop spans 14 amino acids. Germline CDR1 and CDR2: DFQATT and SNEGSKA (reference sequence). Germline trimming cut 0 bases from V and 5 bases from J; bases unmatched to any gene: 7. CDR3 region: CSARDWGQGDEQYF. CDR3 nucleotide sequence: TGCAGTGCTAGAGATTGGGGGCAGGGGGACGAGCAGTACTTC.

As concerns this clonotype: The junction departs from the called germline gene at one end, perhaps through a read error. This chain links TRBV7-2 with TRBJ2-1; no reliable D call. Germline lookup yields CDR1 SGHTA and CDR2 FQGNSA. CDR3 size: 14 residues. CDR3 region: CVSNFQVGLDEQFF. The CDR3 DNA sequence: TGTGTCAGCAACTTCCAGGTTGGGTTAGATGAGCAGTTCTTC.

This clonotype was counted ten times or more. The rearrangement joins TRBV30 to TRBJ2-3; 8 positions agree with TRBD1. This CDR3 is 15 amino acids long. Germline CDR1 reads GTSNPN; CDR2 reads SVGIG (reference sequence). Trimming took 1 base from V and 5 from J; bases not matched to a gene: 8. This chain's CDR3 is CAWSGHRGSEDTQYF. The CDR3 region has the DNA TGTGCCTGGAGTGGACACAGGGGGTCCGAAGATACGCAGTATTTT.

This clonotype came up many times. The chain couples TRBV20-1 to TRBJ2-7; D remains unclear. Trimming removed 2 bases from V and 7 bases from J, with 18 bases in between. The CDR3 is made up of 14 amino acids. Germline CDR1 and CDR2: DFQATT and SNEGSKA (reference sequence). CDR3 in amino acids: CSARFFGDRAEQYF. CDR3 DNA: TGCAGTGCTAGATTTTTTGGCGATCGGGCTGAGCAGTACTTC.

This clonotype has ten or more counts. This chain links TRBV20-1 with TRBJ2-7; the match to TRBD1 covers 9 bases. The CDR3 is 16 amino acids. Germline assignment: CDR1 DFQATT and CDR2 SNEGSKA (reference sequence). The V gene end was trimmed by 4 bases and the J gene end by 1 base; junction bases not matched to a gene: 11. CDR3 in amino acids: CSANPHAGTGSYEQYF. In nucleotides, the CDR3 is TGCAGTGCTAACCCACATGCAGGGACAGGGTCCTACGAGCAGTACTTC.

This clonotype came up a few times. V is TRBV28 and J is TRBJ2-7; D unresolved. The DNA end is a closer match to TRBJ2-5, so the J assignment may be wrong. The germline gives CDR1 MDHEN, CDR2 SYDVKM. The CDR3 is made up of 13 amino acids. In nucleotides, the CDR3 is TGTGCCAGCAGTTTAAAGGGCTCTGGGACCCAGTACTTC. Its protein product is CASSLKGSGTQYF.

The chain links TRBV12-3 or TRBV12-4 to TRBJ2-7; 8 positions match TRBD1. This CDR3 is built from 14 residues. V dropped 4 bases and J dropped 3; count of bases not matched to a gene: 5. CDR3: CASSWTGTRYEQYF. For the CDR3, the DNA is TGTGCCAGCAGTTGGACAGGGACCCGCTACGAGCAGTACTTC.

This clonotype was found a few times. This chain joins TRBV29-1 and TRBJ2-3; the D gene is possibly TRBD1 (6 bases). V gave up 7 bases and J gave up 6 bases, with 20 bases separating them. This CDR3 has 14 residues. Germline loops: CDR1 SQVTM, CDR2 ANQGSEA. CDR3 coding DNA: TGCAGCGCACTCCGGGACATGCTTCGTGATACGCAGTATTTT. Translation gives CSALRDMLRDTQYF.

This clonotype was seen a handful of times. The chain combines TRBV28 with TRBJ2-7; 10 nucleotides agree with TRBD2. The CDR3 is 15 amino acids. V shed 6 bases, J shed 7 bases, and the junction held 12 bases outside the gene matches. The germline gives CDR1 MDHEN, CDR2 SYDVKM. CDR3 residues: CASRPSGGPSWEQYF. CDR3 DNA sequence: TGTGCCAGCAGGCCTAGCGGGGGTCCCTCCTGGGAGCAGTACTTC.

This clonotype was detected only a few times. Compared with germline, one end of the junction differs, possibly owing to a read error. The V call is TRBV6-5, the J call TRBJ2-4, with no clear D. The J call is doubtful: the DNA matches TRBJ2-7 better. Looked up from germline, CDR1 is MNHEY and CDR2 is SVGAGI. The CDR3 has 13 amino acids. As DNA, the CDR3 is TGTGCCTGCAGTTCGAGACCGGGCTACGAGCAGTACTTC. Protein sequence: CACSSRPGYEQYF.

The chain recombines TRBV7-2 with TRBJ1-3, with 11 positions matching TRBD1. Germline V gene lookup returns CDR1 SGHTA and CDR2 FQGNSA. The ends lost 5 bases at V and 2 bases at J; junction bases unmatched: 8. The CDR3 is 17 residues long. In DNA form, the CDR3 reads TGTGCCAGCAGCCCGAGGACAGGGGGCTTAACTGGAAACACCATATATTTT. Protein sequence: CASSPRTGGLTGNTIYF.